The sequence of this TCR beta chain was determined in a study of blood T cell repertoires in COVID-19. The CDR3 runs to 14 residues. Germline V lookup: CDR1 MGHRA, CDR2 YSYEKL. The J segment lost 5 bases and the V segment lost 5 bases, leaving 8 bases of the junction unmatched. The method was immunoSEQ multiplex PCR; TCRdb's version includes in-frame clones alone and lacks a portion of them. The data hold roughly 500,000 clones, with approximately 89% observed a single time. Sequences were obtained from peripheral blood. The chain combines TRBV4-1 with TRBJ1-2, with 7 bases fitting TRBD1. This TCR was recovered from a man between 18 and 35 years old with COVID-19, enrolled during active disease. The chain's CDR3 is CASSALQGVYGYTF. CDR3 coding DNA: TGCGCCAGCAGCGCCCTTCAGGGGGTGTATGGCTACACCTTC.